This T cell receptor (beta chain) was captured by sequencing in a study of follicular helper T cells after annual influenza vaccination. Time point in this sample: 2015-2016 season, 7 days after influenza vaccination. General study findings and limits: Each annual vaccination recalled recurring oligoclonal ICOS+CD38+ cTfh clonotypes.

Data came from immunoSEQ multiplex PCR; TCRdb stores just in-frame clones and leaves some out. The sample carries 4,000 to 5,500 clones, under 85% recorded once. This CDR3 is built from 15 residues. With 5 bases removed from V and 4 bases from J, the gap between germline ends came to 17 bases. CDR1 and CDR2 from the germline V gene are LNHDA and SQIVND (reference sequence). Comments on this clone: Its antigen is as yet unknown.

The V gene is TRBV19, the J gene TRBJ1-2; tentatively, D is TRBD1 (6 bases). The specimen was CXCR5+ CD38- circulating T follicular helper cells from blood, collected 7 days after influenza vaccination. Subset here: circulating Tfh, non-naive CD4+CXCR5+PD-1+ (ICOS+CD38+ or ICOS-CD38-). This TCR was sampled from an adult who received the influenza vaccine. The CDR3 region has the DNA TGTGCCAGTAGTTCCAAACTCACAGGGACCTATGGCTACACCTTC. Its protein is CASSSKLTGTYGYTF. Using reference TRBV19 and TRBJ1-2 for the parts outside the CDR3, the full variable domain is DGGITQSPKYLFRKEGQNVTLSCEQNLNHDAMYWYRQDPGQGLRLIYYSQIVNDFQKGDIAEGYSVSREKKESFPLTVTSAQKNPTAFYLCASSSKLTGTYGYTFGSGTRLTVV.